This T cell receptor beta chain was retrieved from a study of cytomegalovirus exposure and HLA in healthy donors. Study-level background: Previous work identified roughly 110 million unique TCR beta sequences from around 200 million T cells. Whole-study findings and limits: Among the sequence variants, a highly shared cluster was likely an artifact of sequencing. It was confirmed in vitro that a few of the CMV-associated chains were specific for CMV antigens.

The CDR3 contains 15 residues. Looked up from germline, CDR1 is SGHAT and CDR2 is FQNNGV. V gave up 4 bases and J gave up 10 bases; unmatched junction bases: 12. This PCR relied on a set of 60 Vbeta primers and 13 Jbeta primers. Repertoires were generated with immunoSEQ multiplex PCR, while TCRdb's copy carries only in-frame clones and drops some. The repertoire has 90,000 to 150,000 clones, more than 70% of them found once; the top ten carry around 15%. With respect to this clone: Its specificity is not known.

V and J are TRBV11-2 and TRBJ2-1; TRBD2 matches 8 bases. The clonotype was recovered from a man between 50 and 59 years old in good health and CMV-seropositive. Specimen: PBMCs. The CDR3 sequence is CASSSRLAKIIEQFF. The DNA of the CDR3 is TGTGCCAGCAGCTCCAGACTAGCGAAGATAATCGAGCAGTTCTTC.